This T cell receptor (beta chain) was obtained from a study of blood T cell repertoires in COVID-19. Study summary: Sample material is recorded as cDNA or gDNA derived from T cells, B-cell-depleted T cells, or PBMCs.

In the authors' methods: Estimated nucleated cell counts came from reference gene primer amplification. Generated by immunoSEQ multiplex PCR, the TCRdb table keeps only in-frame clones and is missing some. For V, J and clone size, that table is used; D and trimming come from the DNA. The profile covers fewer than 180,000 clones, with about 80% appearing a single time and 2.2% taken by the ten largest. From germline, CDR1 is MDHEN and CDR2 SYDVKM. Trimming removed 5 bases from V and 5 bases from J; junction bases left unmatched: 6. This CDR3 is built from 14 residues. The sequence was collected from a man in his 70s with acute or convalescent COVID-19. Sequencing was carried out using peripheral blood. The genes are TRBV28 and TRBJ2-7, with TRBD2 identical over 10 bases. The CDR3 protein is CASSRPGLAHEQYF. For the CDR3, the DNA is TGTGCCAGCAGTCGACCGGGACTAGCGCACGAGCAGTACTTC.